The rows below give T cell receptor beta chains drawn from one sample of a study of preoperative IRX-2 immunotherapy in early breast cancer. TCRdb's copy holds only in-frame clones and misses some; the assay was immunoSEQ multiplex PCR. The sample has more than 3,000 clones, around 70% seen once. This sample comprised tumor tissue, obtained after IRX-2 immunotherapy. These receptors came from a human donor with breast cancer. Each CDR3 is given with its conserved first and last residue. A D gene is named only where the DNA matches it firmly. The listing skips clone size in some rows; elsewhere it reads once, few, many or a size class.

v_call	d_call	clone_size	j_call	cdr3_aa	cdr3_nt
TRBV28	TRBD2	-	TRBJ2-2	CASTPGGEWVGELFF	TGTGCCAGCACCCCGGGAGGGGAATGGGTCGGGGAGCTGTTTTTT
TRBV14	-	-	TRBJ2-7	CASSQVGLQAQYF	TGTGCCAGCAGCCAAGTGGGACTCCAAGCCCAGTACTTC
TRBV11-3	TRBD2	-	TRBJ2-1	CASSSAGGTSANEQFF	TGTGCCAGCAGCTCCGCGGGGGGGACTAGCGCGAATGAGCAGTTCTTC
TRBV19	-	-	TRBJ2-3	CASSIPYSTDTQYF	TGTGCCAGTAGTATTCCGTACAGCACAGATACGCAGTATTTT
TRBV11-3	TRBD1	-	TRBJ2-1	CASRKLGQGWNEQFF	TGTGCCAGCAGGAAATTGGGACAGGGTTGGAATGAGCAGTTCTTC
TRBV28	TRBD1	-	TRBJ1-6	CASGTGDRYSPLHF	TGTGCCAGTGGGACAGGGGATCGATATTCACCCCTCCACTTT
TRBV7-7	-	-	TRBJ2-1	CASSSGQGGINEQFF	TGTGCCAGCAGCTCCGGGCAGGGTGGGATCAATGAGCAGTTCTTC
TRBV10-2	-	few	TRBJ1-3	CASSGPIAREIPGNTIYF	TGCGCCAGCAGTGGGCCGATAGCTCGAGAGATCCCCGGAAACACCATATATTTT
TRBV9	-	-	TRBJ2-3	CASSVQGSWATDTQYF	TGTGCCAGCAGCGTTCAGGGGAGTTGGGCCACAGATACGCAGTATTTT
TRBV6-8	-	-	TRBJ2-1	CASSPTLEKNNEQFF	TGTGCCAGCAGCCCGACTCTGGAAAAGAACAATGAGCAGTTCTTC
TRBV29-1	-	-	TRBJ2-5	CSFIGRLLETQYF	TGCAGCTTCATAGGGAGACTTTTAGAGACCCAGTACTTC
TRBV10-2	-	once	TRBJ1-5	CASRHESNQPQHF	TGCGCCAGCAGACACGAGAGCAATCAGCCCCAGCATTTT
TRBV29-1	-	-	TRBJ2-5	CSVDPQRGGVGTQYF	TGCAGCGTTGACCCCCAGAGGGGGGGAGTAGGGACCCAGTACTTC
TRBV19	TRBD2	-	TRBJ2-1	CASTGGLGYNEQFF	TGTGCCAGTACGGGGGGGCTGGGTTACAATGAGCAGTTCTTC
TRBV19	TRBD1	-	TRBJ2-7	CASSARDSVVYF	TGTGCCAGTAGTGCTCGGGACAGTGTTGTATACTTC
TRBV11-3	TRBD1	-	TRBJ1-6	CASSSGQGKSPLHF	TGTGCCAGCAGCTCAGGACAGGGGAAGTCACCCCTCCACTTT
TRBV6-8	-	-	TRBJ1-2	CASSSRAAGAGGYTF	TGTGCCAGCAGTAGCAGAGCTGCGGGCGCGGGCGGCTACACCTTC
TRBV19	-	-	TRBJ1-5	CASNDRYHNQPQHF	TGTGCCAGTAATGACAGGTACCACAATCAGCCCCAGCATTTT
TRBV10-2	-	-	TRBJ2-3	CASSGYESTDTQYF	TGCGCCAGCAGTGGCTACGAAAGCACAGATACGCAGTATTTT
TRBV6-8	TRBD2	once	TRBJ2-5	CASSDPQTAGTNEETQYF	TGTGCCAGCAGTGACCCTCAAACAGCCGGGACTAATGAAGAGACCCAGTACTTC
TRBV6-8	-	-	TRBJ2-2	CAISKLTGMSGELFF	TGTGCCATCAGTAAACTTACAGGGATGTCCGGGGAGCTGTTTTTT
TRBV28	TRBD1	-	TRBJ1-4	CAGGQAVNEKLFF	TGTGCCGGCGGACAGGCGGTAAATGAAAAACTGTTTTTT
TRBV15	-	-	TRBJ2-7	CATSRDRAPAAEQYF	TGTGCCACCAGCAGAGATCGGGCCCCTGCGGCCGAGCAGTACTTC
TRBV11-3	TRBD2	medium-sized	TRBJ2-5	CASSQGVGRGDQETQYF	TGTGCCAGCAGCCAAGGTGTCGGGCGGGGGGATCAAGAGACCCAGTACTTC
TRBV10-2	TRBD2	-	TRBJ2-3	CASSFGLAGGTDTQYF	TGCGCCAGCAGCTTCGGACTAGCGGGGGGCACAGATACGCAGTATTTT
TRBV11-3	-	-	TRBJ2-2	CASSLDVGTGELFF	TGTGCCAGCAGCTTAGATGTGGGGACCGGGGAGCTGTTTTTT
TRBV10-2	-	-	TRBJ1-2	CASSESRQGYYGYTF	TGCGCCAGCAGTGAGTCCCGGCAGGGATACTATGGCTACACCTTC
TRBV15	-	few	TRBJ1-5	CATSRDRSNQPQHF	TGTGCCACCAGCAGAGATCGGAGCAATCAGCCCCAGCATTTT
TRBV19	TRBD1	few	TRBJ2-5	CASRTTGVPGETQYF	TGTGCCAGTAGAACAACAGGGGTCCCGGGAGAGACCCAGTACTTC
TRBV11-3	-	-	TRBJ1-1	CASSSSGAGTEAFF	TGTGCCAGCAGCTCATCAGGGGCTGGCACTGAAGCTTTCTTT
TRBV19	TRBD1	few	TRBJ2-5	CASSMTAWTGGEETQYF	TGTGCCAGTAGTATGACGGCGTGGACAGGGGGCGAAGAGACCCAGTACTTC
TRBV9	-	-	TRBJ1-1	CASSEGLSTEAFF	TGTGCCAGCAGCGAGGGATTAAGCACTGAAGCTTTCTTT
TRBV19	-	-	TRBJ1-6	CASSIRENSPLHF	TGTGCCAGTAGTATTCGGGAGAACTCACCCCTCCACTTT
TRBV4-1	-	-	TRBJ1-2	CASSRTIRDNYGYTF	TGCGCTAGCAGTAGGACAATCAGGGATAACTATGGCTACACCTTC
TRBV6-8	-	-	TRBJ1-1	CASSPHGTEAFF	TGTGCCAGCAGCCCCCACGGAACTGAAGCTTTCTTT
TRBV28	TRBD2	-	TRBJ2-1	CASKKALAGVNEQFF	TGTGCCAGCAAAAAGGCTCTAGCGGGGGTCAATGAGCAGTTCTTC
TRBV11-3	TRBD1	-	TRBJ1-1	CASSHLGQGGYEAFF	TGTGCCAGCAGCCATCTGGGACAGGGGGGGTATGAAGCTTTCTTT
TRBV19	-	few	TRBJ2-1	CASSIAVGYKEQFF	TGTGCCAGTAGTATAGCAGTCGGGTACAAAGAGCAGTTCTTC
TRBV10-3	-	-	TRBJ2-6	CAISEFNSGANVLTF	TGTGCCATCAGTGAGTTTAACTCTGGGGCCAACGTCCTGACTTTC
TRBV6-8	-	-	TRBJ1-1	CASSYPGNTEAFF	TGTGCCAGCAGTTACCCGGGGAACACTGAAGCTTTCTTT
TRBV7-7	TRBD1	-	TRBJ1-4	CASSPGQGSEKLFF	TGTGCCAGCAGCCCGGGACAGGGGAGTGAAAAACTGTTTTTT